These T cell receptor beta chains were read from a single sample in a study of blood T cell repertoires in COVID-19. The protocol was immunoSEQ multiplex PCR, while the TCRdb copy is restricted to in-frame clones and leaves out a portion. This table holds around 150,000 clones, 85% found once. Sequences were obtained from peripheral blood. The receptor set was obtained from a human donor with acute or convalescent COVID-19. The donor label of this sample is uncertain. Both conserved end residues are part of each CDR3. The order of the fields is clone size, V gene, J gene, D gene, CDR3 DNA, CDR3 protein. The D gene is left open where the match is weak. Where a row states a size, it is once, few, many or the class of an expanded clone; other rows omit it.

>-|TRBV18|TRBJ2-5|-
TGTGCCAGCTCACTCCGCCGGGGACAAGAGACCCAGTACTTC
CASSLRRGQETQYF
>-|TRBV7-9|TRBJ1-1|-
TGTGCCAGCACTGATGGGCGAAACACTGAAGCTTTCTTT
CASTDGRNTEAFF
>-|TRBV18|TRBJ1-1|-
TGTGCCAGCTCACGGGGGGGCTCGGCTGAAGCTTTCTTT
CASSRGGSAEAFF
>-|TRBV6-2/TRBV6-3|TRBJ1-2|-
TGTGCCAGCAGCCCACAAGGAGAGGGTAACTATGGCTACACCTTC
CASSPQGEGNYGYTF
>-|TRBV19|TRBJ1-2|TRBD1
TGTGCCAGTACGGGACAGAACTATGGCTACACCTTC
CASTGQNYGYTF
>-|TRBV7-2|TRBJ1-2|-
TGTGCCAGCAGCGCTAATTGGGGAGGATACTATGGCTACACCTTC
CASSANWGGYYGYTF
>-|TRBV24-1|TRBJ1-5|TRBD1
TGTGCCACCAGTGATCCCGGACAGGGGGTCTATTTTGGCCAGCATTTT
CATSDPGQGVYFGQHF
>few|TRBV7-2|TRBJ2-7|TRBD2
TGTGCCAGCAGCTTATTTCTCGGGGAGGGGTACGAGCAGTACTTC
CASSLFLGEGYEQYF
>-|TRBV5-1|TRBJ1-1|-
TGCGCCAGCAGCTTGTACAGGGACACTGAAGCTTTCTTT
CASSLYRDTEAFF
>-|TRBV7-3|TRBJ2-2|TRBD2
TGTGCCAGCAGCAGAAGGGCGGGACTAGGTGGCGGGGAGCTGTTTTTT
CASSRRAGLGGGELFF
>-|TRBV28|TRBJ1-5|-
TGTGTAACGAGCAGGGGTCAGCCCCAGCATTTT
CVTSRGQPQHF
>-|TRBV7-2|TRBJ2-3|-
TGTGCCAGCAGCCCGAGTGGTAAAACAGATACGCAGTATTTT
CASSPSGKTDTQYF
>once|TRBV3-1/TRBV3-2|TRBJ2-7|-
TGTGCCAGCAGCCTAGTGGTCTACGAGCAGTACTTC
CASSLVVYEQYF
>-|TRBV3-1/TRBV3-2|TRBJ1-5|-
TGTGCCAGCAGCCAAGGAGTGGCAGGGCACCCGAGCAATCAGCCCCAGCATTTT
CASSQGVAGHPSNQPQHF
>-|TRBV5-1|TRBJ1-3|TRBD1
TGCGCCAGCAGCCCCGTTGGGACAGGGGACGGAAACACCATATATTTT
CASSPVGTGDGNTIYF
>-|TRBV28|TRBJ1-2|-
TGTGCCAGCAATGAAATTGGACAGTTACGTGGCTACACCTTC
CASNEIGQLRGYTF
>once|TRBV7-2|TRBJ1-6|-
TGTGCCAGCAGCTTATATCCGAGAATTAATTCACCCCTCCACTTT
CASSLYPRINSPLHF
>-|TRBV6-6|TRBJ2-2|TRBD1
TGTGCCAGCAAGCTGGGACAGGGGAACACCGGGGAGCTGTTTTTT
CASKLGQGNTGELFF
>-|TRBV6-1|TRBJ1-2|-
TGTGCCAGCAGTGAAGTAAGAGGGGACATCTATGGCTACACCTTC
CASSEVRGDIYGYTF
>-|TRBV6-5|TRBJ2-1|TRBD2
TGTGCCAGCAGGCCTCTAGCGGGGGGTTACAATGAGCAGTTCTTC
CASRPLAGGYNEQFF
>-|TRBV23-1|TRBJ1-4|TRBD1
TGCGCCAGCAGTCAACAGGACAGGGCCCCTTCAGCAACTAATGAAAAACTGTTTTTT
CASSQQDRAPSATNEKLFF
>-|TRBV5-1|TRBJ1-5|-
TGCGCCAGCAGCGCTCAGGGCAATCAGCCCCAGCATTTT
CASSAQGNQPQHF
>-|TRBV6-5|TRBJ2-4|-
TGTGCCAGCAGTTACTCTCCGGAAAGAGGTAACATTCAGTACTTC
CASSYSPERGNIQYF
>-|TRBV5-1|TRBJ2-2|TRBD1
TGCGCCAGCAGCACCGGACAGGGAGAGACCGGGGAGCTGTTTTTT
CASSTGQGETGELFF
>-|TRBV19|TRBJ1-1|-
TGTGCCAGTATCCCTAACAGGGAGAGCACTGAAGCTTTCTTT
CASIPNRESTEAFF
>-|TRBV30|TRBJ2-7|-
TGTGCCTGGAATTTGGGACTTACCTACGAGCAGTACTTC
CAWNLGLTYEQYF
>-|TRBV7-2|TRBJ1-2|-
TGTGCCAGCAGCCCGAATGGCGGCTACACCTTC
CASSPNGGYTF
>-|TRBV10-3|TRBJ2-7|-
TGTGCCATCAGTCCAGGGACCTACGAGCAGTACTTC
CAISPGTYEQYF
>few|TRBV7-2|TRBJ2-1|TRBD2
TGTGCCAGCAGCTTAGGTAGTAGCGGGGGGGCCAGGGAGCAGTTCTTC
CASSLGSSGGAREQFF
>-|TRBV5-1|TRBJ1-4|-
TGCGCCAGCAGCTTTGGAATGGGGCCGAATGAAAAACTGTTTTTT
CASSFGMGPNEKLFF
>-|TRBV4-1|TRBJ2-1|TRBD2
TGCGCCAGCAGCCGCCTAGCGGGGGGCTCCTACAATGAGCAGTTCTTC
CASSRLAGGSYNEQFF
>-|TRBV28|TRBJ2-3|-
TGTGCCAGCAGTCGTCGCGGGGCTGGAGATACGCAGTATTTT
CASSRRGAGDTQYF
>few|TRBV19|TRBJ2-1|-
TGTGCCAGTGACTTTGGAAACTACAATGAGCAGTTCTTC
CASDFGNYNEQFF